Sequencing of this T cell receptor (beta chain) was carried out in a study of response to subunit inactivated influenza vaccine. The study, taken as a whole, reports: Authors proposed each seasonal influenza vaccination draws in few new T cells.

As regards this clonotype: Antigen unknown.

MiXCR was run by TCRdb on the RT-PCR reads, yielding one entry per CDR3 protein. The sample shows about 480,000 distinct CDR3 sequences, roughly 13% of them seen only once. The CDR3 is made up of 15 amino acids. V trimming: 4 bases; J trimming: 2 bases; junction bases outside the gene matches: 4. The V gene's germline CDR1 is SEHNR and CDR2 FQNEAQ (reference sequence). The source of this sequence is a man aged 50 to 59 who received an inactivated influenza vaccine. Sequenced here: PBMCs from blood, sampled roughly 48 days after vaccination. The V call is TRBV7-9, the J call TRBJ2-1; 8 positions agree with TRBD2. CDR3 sequence: CASSSGTRPYNEQFF. The DNA for the CDR3 is TGTGCCAGCAGCTCCGGGACTAGGCCCTACAATGAGCAGTTCTTC.